The 8 T cell receptor beta chains below come from one sample, sequenced in a study of CD8+CD57+ T cells in acquired aplastic anemia. The TCR beta profiling, which covered VDJ combination and CDR3 sequence, was carried out using genomic DNA as the template. TCRdb reanalysed the reads using MiXCR and keeps one entry per CDR3 protein. This table holds some 180,000 distinct CDR3 sequences, about 60% found once. Patients chosen for sequencing had CD8+CD57+ cells that had expanded, as shown by flow cytometry. The sequencing input was sorted CD4+, CD8+, or CD8+CD57+ T cells (not recorded which) from PBMCs. These receptors all stem from a human donor with aplastic anemia.

The chain employs TRBV19 and TRBJ1-1; 9 nucleotides match TRBD1. Germline assignment: CDR1 LNHDA and CDR2 SQIVND (reference sequence). With V trimmed by 5 bases and J by 3 bases, 7 bases remained unmatched. This CDR3 contains 15 residues. DNA for the CDR3: TGTGCCAGTAGTCCCTTACGGACAGGGGACACTGAAGCTTTCTTT. Its protein product is CASSPLRTGDTEAFF. The whole variable domain, filled in from reference TRBV19 and TRBJ1-1, reads DGGITQSPKYLFRKEGQNVTLSCEQNLNHDAMYWYRQDPGQGLRLIYYSQIVNDFQKGDIAEGYSVSREKKESFPLTVTSAQKNPTAFYLCASSPLRTGDTEAFFGQGTRLTVV.

This clonotype was detected only once. The gene calls are TRBV19 and TRBJ2-2; D unresolved. The CDR3 runs 15 residues. Trimming took 4 bases from V and 5 from J, leaving 14 bases between them. CDR1 LNHDA and CDR2 SQIVND come from the germline V gene (reference sequence). This CDR3 is CASSSSMVRTGELFF. The CDR3 nucleotides are TGTGCCAGTAGTAGCTCGATGGTCCGTACCGGGGAGCTGTTTTTT.

This clonotype has only one observation. J is TRBJ2-2 and V is TRBV7-9; D unclear. V lost 4 bases and J lost 1, with 22 bases in between. CDR3 length equals 19 residues. The germline CDR1 and CDR2 sequences are SEHNR and FQNEAQ (reference sequence). The CDR3 DNA reads TGTGCCAGCAGCTCATCCAGACCCGGCGCCGCCCTGAACACCGGGGAGCTGTTTTTT. Protein product: CASSSSRPGAALNTGELFF.

This rearrangement joins TRBV19 to TRBJ2-1; 9 bases are a match to TRBD2. The germline V gene encodes CDR1 LNHDA and CDR2 SQIVND (reference sequence). The CDR3 is 15 residues long. V lost 2 bases, J lost 9 bases, and 8 bases stayed unmatched. The chain's CDR3 is CASSIQAGGVREQFF. The CDR3 region has the DNA TGTGCCAGTAGTATACAAGCGGGGGGTGTACGTGAGCAGTTCTTC. Looking up the rest from reference TRBV19 and TRBJ2-1 gives the full variable domain: DGGITQSPKYLFRKEGQNVTLSCEQNLNHDAMYWYRQDPGQGLRLIYYSQIVNDFQKGDIAEGYSVSREKKESFPLTVTSAQKNPTAFYLCASSIQAGGVREQFFGPGTRLTVL.

This chain connects TRBV6-1 to TRBJ1-5; a possible D gene is TRBD1 (6 bases). The CDR3 runs to 14 residues. V lost 6 bases, J lost 7 bases, and 16 bases lay in between. CDR1 MNHNS and CDR2 SASEGT come from the germline V gene. As DNA, the CDR3 is TGTGCCAGCAGGGGGGGGGCGGGGAGACAGCCCCAGCATTTT. Protein product: CASRGGAGRQPQHF.

This clonotype was seen only a few times. J is TRBJ2-7 and V is TRBV5-6; no reliable D call. The germline gives CDR1 SGHDT, CDR2 YYEEEE. This CDR3 is 14 amino acids long. Trimming removed 0 bases at V and 2 bases at J, with 9 bases between. CDR3 DNA sequence: TGTGCCAGCAGCTTGGAGGTCAGTGCCTACGAGCAGTACTTC. It encodes CASSLEVSAYEQYF.

This clonotype was found a few times. This chain uses TRBV7-9 with TRBJ2-1, with D uncertain. CDR1 is SEHNR and CDR2 is FQNEAQ in the germline V gene (reference sequence). Trimming took off 5 bases at V and 9 bases at J, with 14 bases between the two ends. This CDR3 region has 13 residues. The CDR3 reads CASSGPLGFEQFF. In nucleotides, the CDR3 is TGTGCCAGCAGCGGCCCCTTAGGATTTGAGCAGTTCTTC.

On this clonotype itself: At one boundary the junction diverges from the germline segment, which might be a read error. This chain links TRBV10-2 with TRBJ2-7; perhaps TRBD2 as D (5 bases). Germline CDR1 WSHSY, CDR2 SAAADI. The CDR3 contains 14 residues. This chain's CDR3 is CASSLWESSYEQYF. As DNA, the CDR3 is TGCGCCAGCAGCTTGTGGGAGAGCTCCTACGAACAGTACTTC.